Sequencing of this T cell receptor beta chain was carried out in a study of cytomegalovirus exposure and HLA in healthy donors. Study results and limitations: Despite most TCR sequences being rare, some public TCRs occurred in many donors. Immune exposure was documented only through CMV serostatus.

Remarks on this clone: Its cognate antigen is unknown.

60 Vbeta and 13 Jbeta primers were used in PCR. This table comes from immunoSEQ multiplex PCR, and its TCRdb copy is limited to in-frame clones, with some not included. The table has about 76,000 clones, about three quarters seen once. The V and J ends lost 3 bases and 2 bases, in that order; junction bases with no gene match: 9. This CDR3 region has 16 residues. The V gene's germline CDR1 is GTSNPN and CDR2 SVGIG (reference sequence). The chain joins TRBV30 to TRBJ1-3; TRBD1 matches at 8 bases. The sequence was obtained from a male donor in good health and CMV-seropositive. Sample: PBMCs. In DNA, the CDR3 is TGTGCCTGGAGCGCTCCCTGGACAGGGACTGGAAACACCATATATTTT. Translating it yields CAWSAPWTGTGNTIYF.